A single TCR beta chain is shown here with its context. Its antigen is not known. From germline, CDR1 is SGHRS and CDR2 YFSETQ. Trimming removed 4 bases from V and 5 bases from J, with 11 bases in between. The CDR3 runs 13 residues. The sample is drawn from a study of cytomegalovirus exposure and HLA in healthy donors. Across the whole study: Later, an analysis reported that the 110 or so validation repertoires had used the same platform as the 500 to 750 first-cohort repertoires.

Profiled with immunoSEQ multiplex PCR; TCRdb holds only in-frame clones, not every one. The sample holds 250,000 to 350,000 clones, about nine tenths seen once. Broader study findings: A classifier reportedly called cytomegalovirus status with high sensitivity and specificity. According to a later analysis, TCR clusters from the first cohort tended to co-occur in the roughly 120 validation repertoires.

The sequence was collected from a woman aged 25-40 years in good health and CMV-seropositive. The material sequenced was PBMCs. This chain connects TRBV5-1 to TRBJ2-3, with a tentative D call TRBD1 (5 bases). In DNA form, the CDR3 reads TGCGCCAGCAGCGCAGGGTGGGTAGATACGCAGTATTTT. It yields the protein CASSAGWVDTQYF. Drawing the rest from reference TRBV5-1 and TRBJ2-3, the complete variable domain is KAGVTQTPRYLIKTRGQQVTLSCSPISGHRSVSWYQQTPGQGLQFLFEYFSETQRNKGNFPGRFSGRQFSNSRSEMNVSTLELGDSALYLCASSAGWVDTQYFGPGTRLTVL.